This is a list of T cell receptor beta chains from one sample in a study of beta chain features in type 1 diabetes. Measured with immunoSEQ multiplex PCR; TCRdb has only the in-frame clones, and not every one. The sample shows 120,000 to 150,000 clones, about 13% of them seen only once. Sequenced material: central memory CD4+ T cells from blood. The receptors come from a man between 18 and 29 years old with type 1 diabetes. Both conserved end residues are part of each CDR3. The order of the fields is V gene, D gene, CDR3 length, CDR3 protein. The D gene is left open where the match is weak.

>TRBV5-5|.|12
CASSLPGQPQHF
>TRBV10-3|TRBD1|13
CAISTGDAYGYTF
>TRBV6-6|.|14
CASRPTEAGETQYF
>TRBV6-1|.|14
CASSESMPFAGYTF
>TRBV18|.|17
CASSPRDTGEGNTEAFF
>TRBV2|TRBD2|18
CASSGGLAGGSSTDTQYF
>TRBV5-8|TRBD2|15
CASSSGTRTTDTQYF
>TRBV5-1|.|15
CASSPGGDSNQPQHF
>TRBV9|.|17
CASSVEVGASSGNTIYF
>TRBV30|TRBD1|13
CAWSIGTAYGYTF
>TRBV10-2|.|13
CASSAGSNYGYTF
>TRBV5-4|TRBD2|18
CASSLWASGRSSTDTQYF
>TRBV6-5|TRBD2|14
CASSPPTSGGEQFF
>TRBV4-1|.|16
CASSQGAGTHIPEQYF
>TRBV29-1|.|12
CSVEAGDYGYTF
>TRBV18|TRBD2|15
CASSPPAGVDNEQFF
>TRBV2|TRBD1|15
CASNRDSPRTDTQYF
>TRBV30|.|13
CAWSRGIDQPQHF
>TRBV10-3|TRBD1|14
CAISRDRDQETQYF
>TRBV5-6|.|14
CASSSRTASNTQYF
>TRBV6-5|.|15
CASSYSPGAGYEQYF
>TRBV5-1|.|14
CASSKDSSYNEQFF
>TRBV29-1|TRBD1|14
CSARGGQLNTEAFF
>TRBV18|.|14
CASSPQGLDTEAFF
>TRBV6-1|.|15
CASRTGLSSKETQYF